A single T cell receptor beta chain is shown here with its context. As yet, its antigen is unknown. The data derive from a study of cytomegalovirus exposure and HLA in healthy donors. Study findings and constraints: Cytomegalovirus status, reportedly, was diagnosed with high specificity and sensitivity by the classifier. Later analysis identified some 16,000 TCR beta sequences associated with HLA alleles, using a false discovery rate threshold of 0.05. Sequencing probably produced one cluster of sequence variants that were highly shared.

V shed 2 bases, J shed 7 bases, and the junction held 10 bases outside the gene matches. CDR3 length: 16 amino acids. Per the germline V gene, CDR1 is SGHNT and CDR2 is YENEEA. PCR involved 60 Vbeta and 13 Jbeta primers. Produced via immunoSEQ multiplex PCR; TCRdb's table is partial and in-frame only. The sample carries some 180,000 clones, roughly 79% recorded once. The chain joins TRBV11-3 to TRBJ2-1; 8 bases are shared with TRBD2. This sequence originates from a man aged 25 to 45 in good health and CMV-seronegative. The sequenced material came from PBMCs. CDR3 region: CASSLRLSGGGNEQFF. As DNA, the CDR3 is TGTGCCAGCAGCTTAAGGTTGAGCGGGGGAGGGAATGAGCAGTTCTTC.